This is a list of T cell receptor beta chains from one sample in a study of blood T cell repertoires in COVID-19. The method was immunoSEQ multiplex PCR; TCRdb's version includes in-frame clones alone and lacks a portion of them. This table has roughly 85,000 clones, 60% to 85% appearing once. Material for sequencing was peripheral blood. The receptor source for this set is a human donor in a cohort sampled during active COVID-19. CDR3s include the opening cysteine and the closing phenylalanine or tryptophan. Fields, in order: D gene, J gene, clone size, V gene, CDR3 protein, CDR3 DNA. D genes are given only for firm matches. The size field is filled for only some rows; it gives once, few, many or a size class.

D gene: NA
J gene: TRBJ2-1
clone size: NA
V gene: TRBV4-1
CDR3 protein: CASSQDPRGEQFF
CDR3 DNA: TGCGCCAGCAGCCAAGACCCCCGGGGGGAGCAGTTCTTC

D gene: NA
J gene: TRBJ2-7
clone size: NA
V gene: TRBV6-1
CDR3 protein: CASSENRPYEQYF
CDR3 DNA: TGTGCCAGCAGTGAGAACAGACCCTACGAGCAGTACTTC

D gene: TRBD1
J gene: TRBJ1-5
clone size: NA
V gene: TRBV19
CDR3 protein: CASSSTGAIQPQHF
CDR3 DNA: TGTGCCAGTAGTTCCACAGGGGCCATTCAGCCCCAGCATTTT

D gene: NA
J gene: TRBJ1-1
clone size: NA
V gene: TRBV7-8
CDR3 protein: CASSLQGNFGEAFF
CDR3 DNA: TGTGCCAGCAGCCTACAGGGAAATTTCGGTGAAGCTTTCTTT

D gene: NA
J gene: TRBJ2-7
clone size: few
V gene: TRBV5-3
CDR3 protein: CARSFSGVLVSEQYF
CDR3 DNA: TGTGCCAGAAGCTTCTCAGGGGTTCTCGTCTCCGAGCAGTACTTC

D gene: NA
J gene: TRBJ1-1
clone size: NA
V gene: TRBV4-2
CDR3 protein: CASSRGTGFGEAFF
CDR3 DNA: TGTGCCAGCAGCCGAGGAACAGGGTTTGGTGAAGCTTTCTTT

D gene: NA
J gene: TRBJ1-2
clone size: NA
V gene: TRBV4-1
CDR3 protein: CASSLPGTPYGGYTF
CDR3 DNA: TGCGCCAGCAGCCTTCCCGGGACACCTTACGGTGGCTACACCTTC

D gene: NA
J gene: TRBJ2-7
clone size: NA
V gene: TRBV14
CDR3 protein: CASSQEGYYEQYF
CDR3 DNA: TGTGCCAGCAGCCAAGAGGGCTACTACGAGCAGTACTTC

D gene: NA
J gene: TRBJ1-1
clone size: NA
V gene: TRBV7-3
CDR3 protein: CASSSHKNTEAFF
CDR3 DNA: TGTGCCAGCAGCTCCCACAAGAACACTGAAGCTTTCTTT

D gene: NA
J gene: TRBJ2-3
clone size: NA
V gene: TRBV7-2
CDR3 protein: CASSLRIAATDTQYF
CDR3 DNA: TGTGCCAGCAGCTTAAGGATAGCGGCTACAGATACGCAGTATTTT

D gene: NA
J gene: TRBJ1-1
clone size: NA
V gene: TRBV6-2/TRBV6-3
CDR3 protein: CASSWEGVEAFF
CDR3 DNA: TGTGCCAGCAGTTGGGAGGGGGTTGAAGCTTTCTTT

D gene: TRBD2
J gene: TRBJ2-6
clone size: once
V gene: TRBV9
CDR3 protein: CASSAGTTGANVLTF
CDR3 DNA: TGTGCCAGCAGCGCCGGGACTACTGGGGCCAACGTCCTGACTTTC

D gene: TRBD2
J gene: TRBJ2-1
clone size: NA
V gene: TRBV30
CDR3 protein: CAWRGLAGYNEQFF
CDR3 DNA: TGTGCCTGGAGAGGACTAGCGGGTTACAATGAGCAGTTCTTC

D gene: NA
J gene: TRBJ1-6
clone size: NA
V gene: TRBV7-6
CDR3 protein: CASSSESSYNSPLHF
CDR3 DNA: TGTGCCAGCAGCTCGGAGAGCTCCTATAATTCACCCCTCCACTTT

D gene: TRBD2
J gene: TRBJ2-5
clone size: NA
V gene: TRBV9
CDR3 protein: CASSTGGRTQETQYF
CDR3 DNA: TGTGCCAGCAGCACGGGAGGGAGAACCCAAGAGACCCAGTACTTC

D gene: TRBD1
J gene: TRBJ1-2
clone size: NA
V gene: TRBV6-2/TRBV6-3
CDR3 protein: CASSYGQGIYYGYTF
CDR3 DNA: TGTGCCAGCAGTTACGGACAGGGAATTTACTATGGCTACACCTTC

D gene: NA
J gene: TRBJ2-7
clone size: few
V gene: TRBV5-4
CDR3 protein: CASSLEKGRQYF
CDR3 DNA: TGTGCCAGCAGCTTGGAAAAGGGGCGGCAGTACTTC

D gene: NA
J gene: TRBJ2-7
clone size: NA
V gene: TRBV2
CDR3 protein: CASSPRDLGHYEQYF
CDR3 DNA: TGTGCCAGCAGTCCCAGGGACTTGGGTCACTACGAGCAGTACTTC

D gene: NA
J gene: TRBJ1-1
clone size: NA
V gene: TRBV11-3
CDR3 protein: CASSPRTGNTEAFF
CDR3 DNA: TGTGCCAGCAGCCCCCGAACAGGGAACACTGAAGCTTTCTTT

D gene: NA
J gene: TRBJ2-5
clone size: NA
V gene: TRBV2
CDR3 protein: CASSGLVGETQYF
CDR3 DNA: TGTGCCAGCAGTGGACTAGTCGGGGAGACCCAGTACTTC

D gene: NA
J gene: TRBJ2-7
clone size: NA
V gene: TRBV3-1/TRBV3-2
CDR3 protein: CASSQGYRGSEQYF
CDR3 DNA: TGTGCCAGCAGCCAAGGGTATCGGGGGAGCGAGCAGTACTTC

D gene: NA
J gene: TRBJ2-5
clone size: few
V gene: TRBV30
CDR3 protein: CAWSPGTLETQYF
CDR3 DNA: TGTGCCTGGAGCCCCGGGACTCTGGAGACCCAGTACTTC

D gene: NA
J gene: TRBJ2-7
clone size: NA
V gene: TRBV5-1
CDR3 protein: CASSLGGVSYEQYF
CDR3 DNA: TGCGCCAGCAGCTTGGGCGGGGTCTCCTACGAGCAGTACTTC

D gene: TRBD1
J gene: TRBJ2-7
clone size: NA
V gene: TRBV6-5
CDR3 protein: CATRDRISEQYF
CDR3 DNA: TGTGCCACTCGGGACAGGATATCCGAGCAGTACTTC

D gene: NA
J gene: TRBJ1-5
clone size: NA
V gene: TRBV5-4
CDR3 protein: CASSLEPF
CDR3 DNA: TGTGCCAGCAGCTTGGAGCCGTTT

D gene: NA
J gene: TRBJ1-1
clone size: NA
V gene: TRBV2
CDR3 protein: CASREGSRNFEAFF
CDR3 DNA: TGTGCCAGCAGAGAGGGCAGCCGAAACTTTGAAGCTTTCTTT

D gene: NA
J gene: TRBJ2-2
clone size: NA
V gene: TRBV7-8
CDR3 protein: CASRLGRLGTGELFF
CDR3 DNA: TGTGCCAGCAGACTCGGAAGACTCGGGACCGGGGAGCTGTTTTTT

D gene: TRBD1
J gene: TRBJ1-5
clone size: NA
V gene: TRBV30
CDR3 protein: CAWSRTGDQPQHF
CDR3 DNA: TGTGCCTGGAGTAGGACAGGGGATCAGCCCCAGCATTTT

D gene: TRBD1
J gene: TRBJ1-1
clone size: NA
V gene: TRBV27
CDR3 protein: CASSPPGTENTEAFF
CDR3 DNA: TGTGCCAGCAGTCCCCCCGGGACAGAGAACACTGAAGCTTTCTTT

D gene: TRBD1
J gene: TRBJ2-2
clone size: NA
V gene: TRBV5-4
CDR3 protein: CASSFTGGTGELFF
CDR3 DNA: TGTGCCAGCAGCTTCACAGGGGGCACCGGGGAGCTGTTTTTT

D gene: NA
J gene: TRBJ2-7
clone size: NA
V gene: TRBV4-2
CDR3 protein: CASSQDRLLREQYF
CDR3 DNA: TGTGCCAGCAGCCAAGACAGACTCCTTCGCGAGCAGTACTTC

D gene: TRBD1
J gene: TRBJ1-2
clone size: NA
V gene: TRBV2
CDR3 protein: CASRVSGGVGYTF
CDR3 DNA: TGTGCCAGCAGGGTTTCAGGGGGCGTAGGCTACACCTTC

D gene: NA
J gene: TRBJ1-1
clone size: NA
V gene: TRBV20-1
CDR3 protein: CSARYQFEAFF
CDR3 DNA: TGCAGTGCTAGGTATCAGTTTGAAGCTTTCTTT

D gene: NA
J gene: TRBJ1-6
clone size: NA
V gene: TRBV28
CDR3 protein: CAVRPQGTSGNSPLHF
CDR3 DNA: TGTGCCGTCCGACCACAGGGCACATCGGGTAATTCACCCCTCCACTTT

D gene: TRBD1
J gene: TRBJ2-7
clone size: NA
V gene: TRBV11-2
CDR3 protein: CASSADRGSEQYF
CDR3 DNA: TGTGCCAGCAGCGCCGACAGGGGGTCCGAGCAGTACTTC